This paragraph reports one TCR beta chain. Its matching antigen is unknown. In germline, CDR1 is ENHRY, CDR2 SYGVKD. Between the trimmed V and J ends, which lost 2 bases and 3 bases, there was a span of 8 bases. The CDR3 has 13 residues. Unique molecular identifiers featured in each of the TCR beta cDNA libraries. TCRdb processed the PCR reads anew with MiXCR; each CDR3 protein has one entry. The sample has 750,000 to 950,000 distinct CDR3 sequences, around 45% seen once. This entry comes from a study of post-analysis software for immune sequencing data. About the research overall: Disease courses included relapsing-remitting, secondary progressive and progressive-relapsing multiple sclerosis. Broader study findings: About five TRBV segments appeared more often in patients than in controls, and TRBV5-6, TRBV5-1 and TRBV20-1 were among these.

The genes are TRBV10-3 and TRBJ2-7; no reliable D call. The clonotype originates from a girl aged 5-17 years with multiple sclerosis. Sequences were obtained from blood. CDR3 sequence (DNA): TGTGCCATCAGTGAGACAACCAGCTACGAGCAGTACTTC. As protein: CAISETTSYEQYF.